The clone carrying this TCR beta chain was counted a single time. The antigen remains unidentified. The trim removed 10 bases at V and 1 base at J, leaving 10 bases unmatched. Germline-derived CDR1 and CDR2 are LNHDA and SQIVND (reference sequence). The CDR3 length is 15 residues. The data stem from a study of CD8 T cells in ankylosing spondylitis. Regarding the study as a whole: It appeared that ankylosing spondylitis blood was characterized by a TCR beta motif of several highly homologous variants. Past studies reported some motif variants in reactive arthritis synovial fluid and blood. Reportedly, significant enrichment of disease-linked clones occurred in matched ankylosing spondylitis synovial fluid.

For TCR beta, libraries came from quantitative 5'-RACE with molecular barcodes. TCRdb redid the calling of the 5' RACE reads with MiXCR, one entry per CDR3 protein. The data show around 220,000 distinct CDR3 sequences, about 11% seen once. The chain links TRBV19 to TRBJ1-3, with 7 bases aligning to TRBD1. Source material: blood, either unsorted or a sorted T cell fraction (not recorded which). This sequence originates from a male donor with ankylosing spondylitis or in good health (not recorded which). The chain's CDR3 is CATSLDRESGNTIYF. The CDR3 bases are TGTGCCACATCTCTCGACAGGGAGTCTGGAAACACCATATATTTT.